This T cell receptor (beta chain) originates from a study of blood T cell repertoires in COVID-19. As for the study in general: Sites across the United States, Italy and Spain contributed samples from acute and convalescent COVID-19.

Source study methods: Reference gene primer amplification yielded estimated nucleated cell counts. Generated by immunoSEQ multiplex PCR, the TCRdb table keeps only in-frame clones and is missing some. V and J calls and clone size are copied from that table; D and trimming were computed from the DNA. This repertoire shows about 130,000 clones, about 84% found once; its top ten account for 5% to 6%. The CDR3 has 17 amino acids. The germline V gene has CDR1 SGHTA and CDR2 FQGNSA. The V and J ends lost 1 base and 6 bases, in that order; junction bases with no gene match: 13. The J gene is TRBJ2-7, the V gene TRBV7-2, with 9 bases fitting TRBD2. What was sequenced was peripheral blood. This TCR was sampled from a human donor in a cohort sampled during active COVID-19. The CDR3 loop is CASSLDLAGQLAFEQYF. In DNA form, the CDR3 reads TGTGCCAGCAGCTTAGATCTAGCGGGACAACTCGCGTTCGAGCAGTACTTC.